Below are 27 T cell receptor beta chains sequenced from a single sample in a study of blood T cell repertoires in COVID-19. Here immunoSEQ multiplex PCR was the method, and the copy in TCRdb shows in-frame clones only, minus some. Here the sample spans around 190,000 clones, 84% being singletons. The sequenced sample consisted of peripheral blood. The origin of the receptors is a human donor in a cohort sampled during active COVID-19.

J is TRBJ1-2 and V is TRBV3-1 (or the pseudogene TRBV3-2); D is ambiguous. CDR1 and CDR2 from the germline V gene are LGHDT and YNNKEL (reference sequence). Trimming stripped 2 bases from V and 7 bases from J, with 11 bases between. CDR3 size: 13 residues. The CDR3 loop reads CASSQTPHGGYTF. Written as DNA, the CDR3 is TGTGCCAGCAGCCAAACGCCCCACGGTGGCTACACCTTC.

V and J are TRBV7-2 and TRBJ2-7; tentatively, D is TRBD1 (6 bases). Deletions cut 5 bases from V and 0 bases from J, with 8 bases between. CDR3 length: 13 residues. Germline loops: CDR1 SGHTA, CDR2 FQGNSA. CDR3 in amino acids: CASSLGASYEQYF. The CDR3 DNA reads TGTGCCAGCAGCCTGGGGGCCTCCTACGAGCAGTACTTC. The full variable domain, in which reference TRBV7-2 and TRBJ2-7 provide the parts outside the CDR3, is GAGVSQSPSNKVTEKGKDVELRCDPISGHTALYWYRQSLGQGLEFLIYFQGNSAPDKSGLPSDRFSAERTGGSVSTLTIQRTQQEDSAVYLCASSLGASYEQYFGPGTRLTVT.

The rearrangement links TRBV30 to TRBJ1-1; weak D call: TRBD1 (5 bases). The germline CDR1 and CDR2 sequences are GTSNPN and SVGIG (reference sequence). The CDR3 totals 15 residues. V gave up 0 bases and J gave up 4 bases, with 15 bases separating them. CDR3 sequence: CAWSVPGREITEAFF. In DNA, the CDR3 is TGTGCCTGGAGTGTACCAGGGCGGGAGATCACTGAAGCTTTCTTT.

J is TRBJ1-5 and V is TRBV19; no definite D call. The CDR3 is 15 amino acids. Germline V gives CDR1 LNHDA, CDR2 SQIVND (reference sequence). Trimming pared 7 bases from V and 5 bases from J, leaving 18 bases between. The CDR3: CASTWTPGSDQPQHF. The CDR3 coding sequence is TGTGCCAGTACTTGGACCCCTGGGAGCGATCAGCCCCAGCATTTT.

V is TRBV27 and J is TRBJ1-5; TRBD1 might be the D (6 bases). Germline V gene sequence: CDR1 MNHEY, CDR2 SMNVEV (reference sequence). Trimming took 11 bases from V and 5 from J, leaving 10 bases between them. This CDR3 is 11 amino acids long. The CDR3 coding sequence is TGTGCCGTCAGGGGCGATCAGCCCCAGCATTTT. It specifies CAVRGDQPQHF.

The CDR3 sequence is CASRHWEEAGELFF. The CDR3 nucleotides are TGTGCAAGTCGCCACTGGGAGGAAGCCGGGGAGCTGTTTTTT. The chain is built from TRBV12-2 and TRBJ2-2; the listed D gene, TRBD2, was not tested against the DNA. TRBV12-2 is a known pseudogene. The CDR3 spans 14 residues.

This clone was seen more than once but under ten times. The genes are TRBV12-3 or TRBV12-4 and TRBJ1-1; D is undetermined. This CDR3 comprises 12 residues. Trimming stripped 0 bases from V and 12 bases from J, with 11 bases between. The CDR3 protein is CASSLALIDPFF. CDR3 sequence (DNA): TGTGCCAGCAGTTTAGCGCTAATCGATCCTTTCTTT.

This rearrangement joins TRBV27 to TRBJ1-2; 7 positions agree with TRBD1. The germline V gene has CDR1 MNHEY and CDR2 SMNVEV (reference sequence). The CDR3 covers 14 residues. The V segment lost 4 bases and the J segment 0 bases; nucleotides outside the gene matches: 2. This CDR3 reads CASSWTGSNYGYTF. CDR3 coding DNA: TGTGCCAGCAGTTGGACAGGTTCTAACTATGGCTACACCTTC.

The chain carries TRBV2 and TRBJ2-7; 7 bases fit TRBD1. The germline gives CDR1 SNHLY, CDR2 FYNNEI. The CDR3 is made up of 14 amino acids. Trimming removed 3 bases from V and 3 bases from J; junction bases left unmatched: 5. The CDR3 loop reads CASSERQGDYEQYF. As DNA, the CDR3 is TGTGCCAGCAGTGAGCGTCAGGGGGACTACGAGCAGTACTTC.

The rearrangement uses TRBV20-1 and TRBJ2-5; 12 bases agree with TRBD2. The CDR3 loop spans 14 amino acids. Germline V gives CDR1 DFQATT, CDR2 SNEGSKA (reference sequence). Trimming took 6 bases from V and 2 from J; bases not matched to a gene: 4. The CDR3 DNA reads as TGCAGTGCAAGTGGACTAGCGGGACAAGAGACCCAGTACTTC. Translation: CSASGLAGQETQYF.

The chain couples TRBV21-1 to TRBJ2-7; the table's D call TRBD1 went unverified against the DNA. TRBV21-1 counts as a pseudogene. The CDR3 consists of 18 residues. This CDR3 reads CASSRGDSQRRISYEQYF. The CDR3 DNA reads TGTGCCAGCAGCAGAGGGGACAGCCAGAGACGGATTTCCTACGAGCAGTACTTC.

The chain recombines TRBV2 with TRBJ2-1; D is unclear. The germline V gene encodes CDR1 SNHLY and CDR2 FYNNEI. V was trimmed by 7 bases and J by 0 bases, leaving 7 bases between them. The CDR3 has 13 residues. The CDR3 DNA reads TGTGCCAGCATAGTGAACTCCTACAATGAGCAGTTCTTC. Translated, it gives CASIVNSYNEQFF.

The chain has TRBV5-5 and TRBJ2-7; 13 bases match TRBD2. The CDR3 sequence is 16 residues long. Germline CDR1 is SGHKS and CDR2 is YYEKEE (reference sequence). Trimming removed 4 bases from V and 0 bases from J; junction bases left unmatched: 4. CDR3 sequence reads: CASSLGTSGASYEQYF. The CDR3 DNA sequence: TGTGCCAGCAGCCTCGGGACTAGCGGGGCCTCCTACGAGCAGTACTTC.

This rearrangement joins TRBV28 to TRBJ1-1; D not resolved. This CDR3 comprises 12 residues. Trimming cost V 1 base and J 4 bases, with 4 bases left between them. Germline lookup yields CDR1 MDHEN and CDR2 SYDVKM. The CDR3 DNA is TGTGCCAGCAGTTTATTCGGCACTGAAGCTTTCTTT. Its translation: CASSLFGTEAFF. The variable domain in full, completed from reference TRBV28 and TRBJ1-1, reads DVKVTQSSRYLVKRTGEKVFLECVQDMDHENMFWYRQDPGLGLRLIYFSYDVKMKEKGDIPEGYSVSREKKERFSLILESASTNQTSMYLCASSLFGTEAFFGQGTRLTVV.

This clone was picked up one time. The chain combines TRBV19 with TRBJ1-1; TRBD1 matches at 8 bases. The CDR3 totals 15 residues. Germline CDR1 is LNHDA and CDR2 is SQIVND (reference sequence). V was clipped by 6 bases and J by 3 bases; unmatched bases: 9. CDR3 sequence (DNA): TGTGCCAGTAGAATCTACAGGGGGACTTACACTGAAGCTTTCTTT. The encoded protein is CASRIYRGTYTEAFF.

The rearrangement joins TRBV6-5 to TRBJ2-7; 7 nucleotides line up with TRBD1. This CDR3 is 15 amino acids long. The germline V gene encodes CDR1 MNHEY and CDR2 SVGAGI. The ends lost 4 bases at V and 9 bases at J; junction bases unmatched: 15. The CDR3 reads CASSSPGQTRQVQYF. The CDR3 DNA reads as TGTGCCAGCAGTTCTCCGGGACAGACCCGTCAGGTGCAGTACTTC.

V gene TRBV3-1 (or the pseudogene TRBV3-2) combines with J gene TRBJ1-5; D perhaps matches TRBD1 (6 bases). Trimming took off 4 bases at V and 7 bases at J, with 11 bases between the two ends. The length of the CDR3 is 13 residues. Germline V gene data show CDR1 as LGHDT and CDR2 as YNNKEL (reference sequence). The CDR3 coding sequence is TGTGCCAGCAGCCTTTCAGGGGAACAGCCCCAGCATTTT. Its translation is CASSLSGEQPQHF.

The rearrangement uses TRBV28 and TRBJ2-1; D remains unclear. Trimming removed 6 bases at V and 8 bases at J, with 8 bases between. CDR3 length: 11 residues. The germline V gene has CDR1 MDHEN and CDR2 SYDVKM. CDR3 DNA sequence: TGTGCCAGCAGCCCACGCGATGAGCAGTTCTTC. It encodes CASSPRDEQFF.

In its sample, this clone was seen once. The V and J genes are TRBV5-1 and TRBJ1-1; no firm D call. In germline, CDR1 is SGHRS, CDR2 YFSETQ. The CDR3 is 13 amino acids. Deletions cut 4 bases from V and 3 bases from J, with 10 bases between. The CDR3 DNA reads TGCGCCAGCAGCGCCCGGCGGGACACTGAAGCTTTCTTT. This translates into CASSARRDTEAFF.

This clone was detected only once. The rearrangement uses TRBV2 and TRBJ2-7; 7 nucleotides align to TRBD1. The germline gives CDR1 SNHLY, CDR2 FYNNEI. The CDR3 length is 15 residues. The V and J ends lost 6 bases and 2 bases, in that order; junction bases with no gene match: 10. CDR3 amino acids: CASSPGGQLAYEQYF. The CDR3 DNA reads TGTGCCAGCAGCCCAGGGGGACAGCTAGCCTACGAGCAGTACTTC. Complete variable domain (other parts from reference TRBV2 and TRBJ2-7): EPEVTQTPSHQVTQMGQEVILRCVPISNHLYFYWYRQILGQKVEFLVSFYNNEISEKSEIFDDQFSVERPDGSNFTLKIRSTKLEDSAMYFCASSPGGQLAYEQYFGPGTRLTVT.

This chain joins TRBV3-1 (or the pseudogene TRBV3-2) and TRBJ2-7; no firm D call. Germline loops: CDR1 LGHDT, CDR2 YNNKEL (reference sequence). This CDR3 contains 15 residues. With 1 base removed from V and 3 bases from J, the gap between germline ends came to 13 bases. The CDR3 loop is CASSQGYSGLYEQYF. The CDR3 DNA is TGTGCCAGCAGCCAAGGATACAGTGGGCTCTACGAGCAGTACTTC.

V gene TRBV4-2 combines with J gene TRBJ1-4; D gene ambiguous. Trimming left V 0 bases short and J 12 bases short, with 14 bases between. Per the germline V gene, CDR1 is LGHNA and CDR2 is YNFKEQ. CDR3 length equals 14 residues. The CDR3 DNA reads as TGTGCCAGCAGCCAAGAATTCGCCGGCCGGGAACTGTTTTTT. It translates to CASSQEFAGRELFF.

This chain connects TRBV12-5 to TRBJ1-1; TRBD1 agrees at 7 bases. Germline V gives CDR1 LGHNT, CDR2 FRNRAP. The CDR3 covers 15 residues. V shed 5 bases and J 0 bases; nucleotides not matched to a gene: 6. Written as DNA, the CDR3 is TGTGCTAGTGGTCACCCAGGGGGGATGAACACTGAAGCTTTCTTT. Protein sequence: CASGHPGGMNTEAFF.

The genes are TRBV9 and TRBJ2-2; weak D call: TRBD1 (5 bases). CDR3 length equals 14 residues. CDR1 is SGDLS, CDR2 YYNGEE, per germline. With 4 bases removed from V and 4 bases from J, the gap between germline ends came to 11 bases. CDR3 DNA sequence: TGTGCCAGCAGCCTACGACAGACCACCGGGGAGCTGTTTTTT. Translation: CASSLRQTTGELFF.

The rearrangement uses TRBV9 and TRBJ2-3, with 8 bases matching TRBD2. Per germline, CDR1 SGDLS and CDR2 YYNGEE. The CDR3 sequence is 17 residues long. The junction had 8 bases not matched to a gene; V was cut back by 0 bases and J by 2 bases. The CDR3 DNA reads TGTGCCAGCAGCGTAGGGGGGAGCGGGAGCGCCACAGATACGCAGTATTTT. Translating gives CASSVGGSGSATDTQYF.

The chain is built from TRBV7-2 and TRBJ2-5; D call uncertain. Germline V gene data show CDR1 as SGHTA and CDR2 as FQGNSA. The CDR3 has 15 residues. V was trimmed by 2 bases and J by 5 bases, leaving 15 bases between them. The CDR3 loop reads CASSLKVATRETQYF. Here the CDR3 DNA reads TGTGCCAGCAGCTTAAAAGTAGCTACCCGCGAGACCCAGTACTTC.

There are a few counts of this clone. The V and J genes are TRBV24-1 and TRBJ2-7; D is unclear. Looked up from germline, CDR1 is KGHDR and CDR2 is SFDVKD. This CDR3 spans 13 amino acids. V was pared by 5 bases and J by 0 bases, with 7 bases between. CDR3 sequence: CATSAPSSYEQYF. The CDR3 bases are TGTGCCACCAGTGCTCCCAGCTCCTACGAGCAGTACTTC.